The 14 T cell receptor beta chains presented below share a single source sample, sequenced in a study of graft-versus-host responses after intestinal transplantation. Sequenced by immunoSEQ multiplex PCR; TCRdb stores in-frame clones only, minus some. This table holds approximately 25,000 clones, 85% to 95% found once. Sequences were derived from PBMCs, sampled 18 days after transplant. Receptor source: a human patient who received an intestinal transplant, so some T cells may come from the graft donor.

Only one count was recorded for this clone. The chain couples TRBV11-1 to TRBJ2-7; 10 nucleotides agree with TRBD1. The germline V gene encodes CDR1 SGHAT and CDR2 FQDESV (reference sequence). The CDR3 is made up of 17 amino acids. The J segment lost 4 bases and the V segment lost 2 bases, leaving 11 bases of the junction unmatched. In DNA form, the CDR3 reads TGTGCCAGCAGCTTAAAAAGGCCGGGACAGGGGTCGTACGAGCAGTACTTC. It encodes CASSLKRPGQGSYEQYF.

CDR3 nucleotides: TGTGCCAGCAGCCAACAACGGGGAGAGACCCAGTACTTC. Translated, it gives CASSQQRGETQYF. This chain links TRBV4-2 with TRBJ2-5, with a tentative D call TRBD2 (5 bases). Germline V gives CDR1 LGHNA, CDR2 YNFKEQ. Trimming removed 2 bases at V and 4 bases at J, with 8 bases between. CDR3 length: 13 amino acids.

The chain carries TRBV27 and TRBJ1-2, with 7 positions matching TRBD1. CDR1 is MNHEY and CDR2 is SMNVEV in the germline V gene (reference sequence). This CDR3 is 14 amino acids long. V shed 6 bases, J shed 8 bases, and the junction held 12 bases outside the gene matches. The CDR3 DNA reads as TGTGCCAGCAGAACGACAGGGTACTCATCCGGCTACACCTTC. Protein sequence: CASRTTGYSSGYTF.

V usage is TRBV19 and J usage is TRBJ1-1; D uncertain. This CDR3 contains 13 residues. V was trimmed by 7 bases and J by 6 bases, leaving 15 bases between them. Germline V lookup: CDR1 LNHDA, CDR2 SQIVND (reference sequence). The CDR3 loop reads CASNVWRASEAFF. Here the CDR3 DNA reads TGTGCCAGTAATGTTTGGAGGGCATCTGAAGCTTTCTTT.

CDR3: CASSLSAGIYGYTF. The CDR3 nucleotides read TGTGCCAGCAGCTTGTCGGCAGGGATATATGGCTACACCTTC. The chain uses TRBV5-6 and TRBJ1-2, with D perhaps matching TRBD1 (5 bases). V lost 1 base, J lost 5 bases, and 12 bases lay in between. The CDR3 runs 14 residues. CDR1 and CDR2 (germline): SGHDT, YYEEEE.

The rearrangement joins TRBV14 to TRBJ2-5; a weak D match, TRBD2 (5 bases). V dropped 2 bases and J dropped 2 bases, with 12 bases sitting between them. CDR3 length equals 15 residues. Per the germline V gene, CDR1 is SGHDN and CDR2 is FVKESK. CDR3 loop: CASSQNEGLQETQYF. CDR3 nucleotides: TGTGCCAGCAGCCAAAACGAGGGCTTACAAGAGACCCAGTACTTC.

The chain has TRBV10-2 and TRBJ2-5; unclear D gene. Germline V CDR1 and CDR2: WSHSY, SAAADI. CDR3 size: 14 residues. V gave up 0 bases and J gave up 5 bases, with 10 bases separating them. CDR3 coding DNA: TGCGCCAGCAGTGAGTCGTTTGTAGCCGAGACCCAGTACTTC. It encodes CASSESFVAETQYF.

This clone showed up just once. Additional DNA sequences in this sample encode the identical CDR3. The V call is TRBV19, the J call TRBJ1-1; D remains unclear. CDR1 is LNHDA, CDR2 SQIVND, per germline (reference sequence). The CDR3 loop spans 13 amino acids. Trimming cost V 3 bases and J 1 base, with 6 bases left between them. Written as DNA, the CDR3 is TGTGCCAGTAGTATGGGCGGGAACACTGAAGCTTTCTTT. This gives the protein CASSMGGNTEAFF.

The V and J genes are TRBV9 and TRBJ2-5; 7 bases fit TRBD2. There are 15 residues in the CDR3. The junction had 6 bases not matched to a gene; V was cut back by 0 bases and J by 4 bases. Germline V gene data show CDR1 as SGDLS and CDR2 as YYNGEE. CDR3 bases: TGTGCCAGCAGCGTAGGGGGGGGGTTTGGAGAGACCCAGTACTTC. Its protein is CASSVGGGFGETQYF.

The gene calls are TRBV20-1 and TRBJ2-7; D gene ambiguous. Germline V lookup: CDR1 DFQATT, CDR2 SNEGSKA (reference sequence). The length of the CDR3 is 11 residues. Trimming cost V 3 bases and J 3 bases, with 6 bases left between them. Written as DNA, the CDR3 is TGCAGTGCTAGCCCAAACTACGAGCAGTACTTC. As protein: CSASPNYEQYF.

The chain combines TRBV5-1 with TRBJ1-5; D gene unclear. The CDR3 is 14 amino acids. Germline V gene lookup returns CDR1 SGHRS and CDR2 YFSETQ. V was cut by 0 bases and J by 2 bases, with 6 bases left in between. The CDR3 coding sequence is TGCGCCAGCAGCTTGGATCCGGGCAATCAGCCCCAGCATTTT. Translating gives CASSLDPGNQPQHF.

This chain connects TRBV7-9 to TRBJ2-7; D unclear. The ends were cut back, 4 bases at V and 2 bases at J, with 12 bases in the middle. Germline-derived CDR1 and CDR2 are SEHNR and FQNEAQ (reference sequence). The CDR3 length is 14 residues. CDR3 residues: CASSSNSSPYEQYF. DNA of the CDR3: TGTGCCAGCAGCTCAAACAGTTCACCCTACGAGCAGTACTTC.

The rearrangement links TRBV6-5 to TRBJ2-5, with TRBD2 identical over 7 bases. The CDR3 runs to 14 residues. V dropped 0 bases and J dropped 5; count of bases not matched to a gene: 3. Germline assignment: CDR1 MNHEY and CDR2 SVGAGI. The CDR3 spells CASSYSPGGETQYF. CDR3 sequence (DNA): TGTGCCAGCAGTTACTCGCCGGGAGGCGAGACCCAGTACTTC.

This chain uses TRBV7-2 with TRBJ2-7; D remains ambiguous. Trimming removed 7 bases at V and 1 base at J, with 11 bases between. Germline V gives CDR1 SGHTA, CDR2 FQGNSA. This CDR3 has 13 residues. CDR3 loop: CASTPDWSYEQYF. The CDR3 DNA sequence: TGTGCCAGCACCCCTGACTGGTCCTACGAGCAGTACTTC.